This TCR beta chain was sequenced in a study of T cell repertoires in cytomegalovirus infection (dated by TCRdb to about 2019). In the study overall: Peptide stimulations targeted recently identified HLA-C-restricted CMV epitopes, whose presentation resists viral immunomodulation, together with well-studied HLA-B-restricted epitopes. The HLA type of each donor mattered for the analysis, because public TCR beta signatures pointed to carriage of CMV infection along with the matching HLA type.

Including the terminal cysteine and phenylalanine, the CDR3 comprises 18 residues. Here the CDR3 DNA is all that survives: 54 bases in frame from base 1. As encoded in the germline V gene, CDR1 is KGHDR while CDR2 is SFDVKD. V and J are trimmed by 7 bases and 0 bases, and the gene matches miss 14 bases of the junction. In regard to this clonotype: The specificity of this receptor is unknown. No much larger clone exists at a distance of one base, and base qualities are not known.

Read against the paper, the sample's treatment or condition label means: in vitro stimulation with specific CMV peptide epitopes to enrich CMV-specific T cells. General findings and caveats noted by the study authors: Cumulative frequency of public TCR beta family members discriminated carriers of CMV infection plus the relevant HLA type in this cohort and an independent 352-donor cohort. In the ex vivo response, HLA-C-restricted CMV-specific TCR beta clonotypes were dominant, and in two of eight donors the single most frequent clonotype came from this HLA-C-restricted group.

The sequencing machine was an Illumina HiSeq 1500. TCRdb itself trimmed the public reads at Q25 with fastp, ran MiXCR and retained productive beta chains. CDR3 protein sequences are deduplicated, and each keeps its most common genes and DNA. For this sample there are about 830,000 distinct CDR3 sequences; approximately 32% appear just once. Around 12% of the sample rests with the top ten. The source of this sequence is a human donor in good health (CMV status not recorded). Some clones in this sample may be carry-over from other donors' samples. The sequence links TRBV24-1 to TRBJ2-1, and 7 junction bases match TRBD2. The sequences come from cultured CD8+ T cells from PBMCs, collected from culture after CMV antigen stimulation. At the DNA level, the sequence is TGTGCCACCAGCAACTCTCTACCAGGACTAGACTCCTACAATGAGCAGTTCTTC. It is translated as CATSNSLPGLDSYNEQFF.